This T cell receptor beta chain was found in a study of cytomegalovirus exposure and HLA in healthy donors. Germline-derived CDR1 and CDR2 are LNHDA and SQIVND (reference sequence). Trimming stripped 3 bases from V and 1 base from J, with 8 bases between. The CDR3 has 14 residues. PCR involved 60 Vbeta and 13 Jbeta primers. Only in-frame clones appear in the TCRdb table, and some are missing; sequencing was by immunoSEQ multiplex PCR. The repertoire has under 200,000 clones, roughly 79% of them found once; the top ten carry approximately 1.5%. The J gene is TRBJ2-3, the V gene TRBV19; D is possibly TRBD1 (5 bases). Sequencing was performed on PBMCs. The source is a man aged 40-50 years in good health and CMV-seronegative. The CDR3 region has the DNA TGTGCCAGTAGTATCGCGACAGGCACAGATACGCAGTATTTT. Translated, it gives CASSIATGTDTQYF. Variable domain in full (rest from reference TRBV19 and TRBJ2-3): DGGITQSPKYLFRKEGQNVTLSCEQNLNHDAMYWYRQDPGQGLRLIYYSQIVNDFQKGDIAEGYSVSREKKESFPLTVTSAQKNPTAFYLCASSIATGTDTQYFGPGTRLTVL.